This entry is about one T cell receptor beta chain. Its cognate antigen has yet to be identified. Base quality data are lacking; no much larger clone is found one base away. The sample originates from a study of T-cell memory formation after mild COVID-19 (dated by TCRdb to the early 2020s). For the wider study: Most TCR sequence clusters were specific to one of the two donors. The cohort comprised two young, previously healthy adult volunteers, one female and one male. Longitudinal TCRalpha and TCRbeta repertoire sequencing tracked T-cell clones expanding and contracting after mild COVID-19 in a couple of donors. Overall results and qualifications from the work: Some responding clones were detected in pre-infection memory, suggesting pre-existing cross-reactive memory T cells joined the SARS-CoV-2 response. The study included only a couple of mild cases, and larger cohorts that include severe cases with pre-infection samples were judged to be necessary. Contracting CD4+ clones appeared mostly in the CM and EM memory subsets, whereas CD8+ clones were enriched in EMRA. Clones that contracted from day 15 to 85 showed balanced CD4/CD8 phenotypes, whereas a second wave of clones that expanded from day 15 to 37 leaned towards CD4+. Whether the second-wave clones peaking on day 37 were SARS-CoV-2 specific was not confirmed.

The sample was run on an Illumina NovaSeq 6000. Using 5'RACE with constant-segment primers, TCRalpha and TCRbeta cDNA libraries were constructed, with sample barcodes and unique molecular identifiers added in the process. RNA was extracted from every sample with Trizol reagent. Library amplification was performed in two PCR steps, and a second sample barcode and Illumina TruSeq adapters were introduced in the second step. Sequencing of libraries was performed on an Illumina NovaSeq with 2 x 150 bp paired-end reads. The study's own analysis went as follows. Demultiplexing of reads and collapsing into UMI-guided consensus sequences were performed with migec v1.2.7. Using mixcr v2.1.11, the UMI consensuses were aligned to TRA and TRB V and J templates and assembled into clonotypes. Expanded or contracted clonotypes were those called significant by both edgeR and NoisET, with noise models trained on biological replicates. For edgeR calls, the thresholds were a false discovery rate-adjusted p below 0.01 and a log2 fold-change of 1. PCA with hierarchical clustering of max-normalized trajectories of the 1000 most abundant clonotypes was used as exploratory dynamics analysis. Each responding clone was given a CD4 or CD8 phenotype based on the CD4+ and CD8+ repertoires, which had been sequenced separately. TCRdb trimmed public reads at Q25 via fastp, called clones via MiXCR and kept in-frame beta chains. Every distinct CDR3 protein forms one entry, paired with its most common genes and DNA. TCRdb's processing, not the authors' own work, is the source of the V and J calls. A total of some 7,400 distinct CDR3 sequences appear in this sample, 25% to 40% of them only once. Around three fifths of the sample belongs to the ten largest clones.

Ficoll-Paque density gradient centrifugation was the method used to isolate PBMCs. Inclusive of the bounding cysteine and phenylalanine, the CDR3 is 12 residues long. CDR3 DNA is the only sequence kept; it has 36 bases, read in frame from the first base. CDR1 is given as LGHNA and CDR2 as YNFKEQ, both from the germline V gene. V loses 0 bases of germline sequence and J loses 7 bases, and the interval between the two ends is 6 bases. In this chain, TRBV4-2 is recombined with TRBJ1-2, with TRBD1 perhaps the D gene, on 5 matching bases. Sequencing was carried out using PBMCs or a T cell subset sorted from them (not recorded which). The receptor comes from an adult woman who had mild COVID-19 (a few samples of this study predate the infection). The sample titles of this study are shuffled in the database, so cell type and time point are left out; the donor was told from shared clones. The DNA sequence is TGTGCCAGCAGCCAAGACAGGGCTGGCTACACCTTC. Its product reads: CASSQDRAGYTF.